These 16 T cell receptor beta chains were all obtained from the same sample, sequenced in a study of cytomegalovirus exposure and HLA in healthy donors. PCR amplification relied on 60 Vbeta primers (plus 13 Jbeta primers). Using immunoSEQ multiplex PCR, the repertoire was profiled, and TCRdb retains in-frame clones only, with some absent. The data contain approximately 170,000 clones, just over 75% of them singletons. The sequencing sample was made of PBMCs. The origin of the receptors is a man in his forties or fifties in good health and CMV-seronegative.

The chain combines TRBV6-1 with TRBJ1-2; no clear D gene. V lost 2 bases, J lost 5 bases, and 15 bases lay in between. The CDR3 length is 15 residues. Germline V CDR1 and CDR2: MNHNS, SASEGT. CDR3 nucleotide sequence: TGTGCCAGCAGTGAAAGTCTGACCCCTAGGTATGGCTACACCTTC. Translating it yields CASSESLTPRYGYTF.

The sample holds one count of this clone. The V and J genes are TRBV28 and TRBJ2-1; D remains unclear. CDR3 size: 13 residues. Germline CDR1 is MDHEN and CDR2 is SYDVKM. Trimming removed 2 bases from V and 6 bases from J, with 8 bases in between. CDR3 protein: CASSLNPLNEQFF. CDR3 sequence (DNA): TGTGCCAGCAGTTTAAATCCCCTCAATGAGCAGTTCTTC. Full variable domain (missing parts from reference TRBV28 and TRBJ2-1): DVKVTQSSRYLVKRTGEKVFLECVQDMDHENMFWYRQDPGLGLRLIYFSYDVKMKEKGDIPEGYSVSREKKERFSLILESASTNQTSMYLCASSLNPLNEQFFGPGTRLTVL.

The V and J genes are TRBV7-9 and TRBJ2-5; 11 nucleotides match TRBD2. Germline values: CDR1 SEHNR, CDR2 FQNEAQ (reference sequence). Trimming at V came to 6 bases and at J to 1 base, leaving 13 bases not matched to a gene. The CDR3 consists of 18 residues. CDR3 nucleotides: TGTGCCAGCAGACGATGGGCTAGCGGGAGGAGGGGCCAAGAGACCCAGTACTTC. Translated, it gives CASRRWASGRRGQETQYF.

This chain joins TRBV18 and TRBJ1-5, with D perhaps matching TRBD1 (5 bases). The length of the CDR3 is 17 residues. V lost 2 bases and J lost 2, with 16 bases in between. CDR1 and CDR2 from the germline V gene are KGHSH and LQKENI. The chain's CDR3 is CASSPGPQGTGNQPQHF. The CDR3 DNA is TGTGCCAGCTCACCAGGGCCGCAGGGTACCGGCAATCAGCCCCAGCATTTT.

The gene calls are TRBV5-6 and TRBJ2-7; 7 bases align to TRBD1. Germline V lookup: CDR1 SGHDT, CDR2 YYEEEE. The CDR3 contains 12 residues. V was pared by 4 bases and J by 9 bases, with 7 bases of the junction left unmatched. This CDR3 is CASSRQGRGQYV. The CDR3 DNA follows: TGTGCCAGCAGCAGACAGGGAAGAGGGCAGTACGTC.

The chain's CDR3 is CASSMLRERVKKLFF. The CDR3 nucleotides read TGTGCCAGTAGTATGCTAAGGGAGAGGGTAAAAAAACTGTTTTTT. The J gene is TRBJ1-4, the V gene TRBV19; no definite D call. Trimming took off 3 bases at V and 9 bases at J, with 17 bases between the two ends. CDR3 length equals 15 residues. Germline CDR1 LNHDA, CDR2 SQIVND (reference sequence).

The rearrangement joins TRBV18 to TRBJ2-1; 9 nucleotides agree with TRBD2. Unmatched junction bases numbered 13, after V lost 5 bases and J lost 14 bases. Germline V gene lookup returns CDR1 KGHSH and CDR2 LQKENI. There are 14 residues in the CDR3. The DNA of the CDR3 is TGTGCCAGCTCATACGACATAGCGGGAGTAACCGAGTTCTTC. Protein product: CASSYDIAGVTEFF. Together with reference TRBV18 and TRBJ2-1, the CDR3 gives the full variable domain: NAGVMQNPRHLVRRRGQEARLRCSPMKGHSHVYWYRQLPEEGLKFMVYLQKENIIDESGMPKERFSAEFPKEGPSILRIQQVVRGDSAAYFCASSYDIAGVTEFFGPGTRLTVL.

The genes are TRBV7-9 and TRBJ2-1; 9 bases align to TRBD1. The CDR3 is 15 amino acids. Trimming at V came to 5 bases and at J to 4 bases, leaving 6 bases not matched to a gene. Germline CDR1 reads SEHNR; CDR2 reads FQNEAQ (reference sequence). The CDR3 nucleotides read TGTGCCAGCAGCCCTCCGGGACAGGGTTACAATGAGCAGTTCTTC. It is translated as CASSPPGQGYNEQFF.

The chain is built from TRBV6-1 and TRBJ2-4; TRBD2 might be the D (5 bases). The CDR3 length is 14 residues. Germline CDR1 MNHNS, CDR2 SASEGT. V was shortened by 3 bases and J by 6 bases, with 12 bases between the two germline ends. CDR3 sequence (DNA): TGTGCCAGCAGTGAGGCTAGTCGGGGAAACATTCAGTACTTC. Encoded protein: CASSEASRGNIQYF.

Written as DNA, the CDR3 is TGTGCCAGCAGAAGGGGCCAAGGAAGAAACACTGAAGCTTTCTTT. Translating gives CASRRGQGRNTEAFF. The chain is built from TRBV6-5 and TRBJ1-1, with D possibly being TRBD1 (5 bases). V shed 6 bases and J shed 2 bases, with 16 bases lying between them. There are 15 residues in the CDR3. Germline values: CDR1 MNHEY, CDR2 SVGAGI.

Details on this clone: At one end the junction does not follow the germline gene, possibly because of a read error. The V and J genes are TRBV6-4 and TRBJ2-6, with TRBD1 as a possible D gene (5 bases). The CDR3 has 15 amino acids. Per the germline V gene, CDR1 is MRHNA and CDR2 is SNTAGT. The CDR3 DNA sequence: TGTGCCAGCAGTGTGTACCACTCTGGGGCCAACGGCCTGACTTTC. This codes for CASSVYHSGANGLTF.

This clone was picked up a small number of times. The chain couples TRBV19 to TRBJ2-1; the D gene is possibly TRBD1 (7 bases). The CDR3 consists of 15 residues. The germline V and J ends were trimmed by 7 bases and 4 bases, with 17 bases remaining between them. CDR1 is LNHDA, CDR2 SQIVND, per germline (reference sequence). CDR3 DNA: TGTGCCAGTACCCAGGGGGGTCCTTTTTACAATGAGCAGTTCTTC. It is translated as CASTQGGPFYNEQFF.

This sequence joins TRBV29-1 and TRBJ1-1; possible D gene TRBD1, 5 bases. The length of the CDR3 is 14 residues. Germline-derived CDR1 and CDR2 are SQVTM and ANQGSEA. V was trimmed by 2 bases and J by 6 bases, leaving 16 bases between them. CDR3 nucleotides: TGCAGCGTTGAAAGGGGCCCACGCCGGGCTGAAGCTTTCTTT. This translates into CSVERGPRRAEAFF.

The J gene is TRBJ1-1, the V gene TRBV11-1, with 8 bases that match TRBD1. The CDR3 loop spans 14 amino acids. After removal of 5 bases from V and 4 bases from J, the junction contained 6 bases not matched to a gene. From germline, CDR1 is SGHAT and CDR2 FQDESV (reference sequence). CDR3 residues: CASSPEQGGTEAFF. CDR3 coding DNA: TGTGCCAGCAGCCCCGAACAGGGGGGCACTGAAGCTTTCTTT.

The chain carries TRBV27 and TRBJ2-3, with TRBD1 identical over 10 bases. The CDR3 covers 15 residues. Germline V CDR1 and CDR2: MNHEY, SMNVEV (reference sequence). The J segment lost 5 bases and the V segment lost 5 bases, leaving 7 bases of the junction unmatched. The CDR3 region has the DNA TGTGCCAGCAGTCCGTCGACAGGGGGCATAGATACGCAGTATTTT. Amino acids: CASSPSTGGIDTQYF.

This chain joins TRBV13 and TRBJ2-1; D gene uncertain. V dropped 4 bases and J dropped 9 bases, with 28 bases sitting between them. Germline V gives CDR1 PRHDT, CDR2 FYEKMQ (reference sequence). The CDR3 is made up of 18 amino acids. The CDR3 here is CASSSLGAPAPRLAEQFF. CDR3 DNA sequence: TGTGCCAGCAGCTCCCTAGGCGCTCCCGCGCCCCGCCTGGCTGAGCAGTTCTTC. Supplemented by reference TRBV13 and TRBJ2-1, the full variable domain reads AAGVIQSPRHLIKEKRETATLKCYPIPRHDTVYWYQQGPGQDPQFLISFYEKMQSDKGSIPDRFSAQQFSDYHSELNMSSLELGDSALYFCASSSLGAPAPRLAEQFFGPGTRLTVL.